The next 18 T cell receptor beta chains were all read from a single sample in a study of neoadjuvant anti-PD-1 for oral cavity cancer. TCRdb keeps only in-frame clones here, not all; method: immunoSEQ multiplex PCR. The table shows over 12,000 clones, with over 55% occurring only once. Sequencing used PBMCs, obtained before nivolumab (anti-PD-1) treatment. These receptors all come from a person aged 35-79 years with oral cavity squamous cell carcinoma.

This clone was seen once. The chain has TRBV11-2 and TRBJ2-3; D remains ambiguous. The CDR3 extends over 15 amino acids. CDR1 is SGHAT, CDR2 FQNNGV, per germline. V gave up 2 bases and J gave up 0 bases, with 9 bases separating them. CDR3 loop: CASSLTEISTDTQYF. CDR3 nucleotides: TGTGCCAGCAGCTTAACAGAAATTAGCACAGATACGCAGTATTTT.

This chain links TRBV28 with TRBJ2-7; maybe TRBD2 (5 bases). Germline V CDR1 and CDR2: MDHEN, SYDVKM. The CDR3 covers 11 residues. V was clipped by 6 bases and J by 6 bases, with 9 bases between them. CDR3 sequence: CASRGLGEQYF. CDR3 sequence (DNA): TGTGCCAGCAGAGGACTGGGCGAGCAGTACTTC.

This clone has only a few counts. The chain recombines TRBV6-5 with TRBJ1-1; D unclear. CDR3 length equals 15 residues. Trimming took 6 bases from V and 0 from J, leaving 14 bases between them. Germline CDR1 is MNHEY and CDR2 is SVGAGI. The CDR3 DNA reads as TGTGCCAGCAGACGTATGGAAGGGATGAACACTGAAGCTTTCTTT. It encodes CASRRMEGMNTEAFF.

The V call is TRBV14, the J call TRBJ2-1; unclear D gene. Germline V gene lookup returns CDR1 SGHDN and CDR2 FVKESK. The CDR3 contains 11 residues. Trimming removed 6 bases at V and 8 bases at J, with 8 bases between. The CDR3 coding sequence is TGTGCCAGCAGTGTAGGGCATGAGCAGTTCTTC. Protein sequence: CASSVGHEQFF. Variable domain in full (rest from reference TRBV14 and TRBJ2-1): EAGVTQFPSHSVIEKGQTVTLRCDPISGHDNLYWYRRVMGKEIKFLLHFVKESKQDESGMPNNRFLAERTGGTYSTLKVQPAELEDSGVYFCASSVGHEQFFGPGTRLTVL.

The chain is built from TRBV5-3 and TRBJ1-2, with D possibly TRBD1 on 5 matching bases. TRBV5-3 is an open reading frame whose function is uncertain. V was cut by 2 bases and J by 8 bases, with 13 bases left in between. This CDR3 is built from 13 residues. CDR3 sequence: CARSLTGTKGYTF. DNA of the CDR3: TGTGCCAGAAGCTTAACCGGGACCAAGGGCTACACCTTC.

The genes are TRBV6-5 and TRBJ1-5; possible D gene TRBD1, 6 bases. Germline V CDR1 and CDR2: MNHEY, SVGAGI. This CDR3 region has 14 residues. Trimming shortened V by 6 bases and J by 7 bases, and 16 bases separated the two germline ends. CDR3 nucleotides: TGTGCCAGCAGGCGCACAGGGTCGTCACAGCCCCAGCATTTT. It yields the protein CASRRTGSSQPQHF.

The chain has TRBV7-2 and TRBJ2-1; 7 bases line up with TRBD2. This CDR3 contains 15 residues. J lost 2 bases, V lost 7 bases, and 8 bases had no gene match. Germline V gene sequence: CDR1 SGHTA, CDR2 FQGNSA. The DNA of the CDR3 is TGTGCCAGCACTTGGGAGGGCGGGGCCTACAATGAGCAGTTCTTC. This sequence encodes CASTWEGGAYNEQFF.

The chain uses TRBV5-4 and TRBJ1-2, with D possibly TRBD1 on 6 matching bases. V dropped 4 bases and J dropped 0 bases, with 16 bases sitting between them. There are 16 residues in the CDR3. CDR1 is SGHNT, CDR2 YYREEE, per germline (reference sequence). The CDR3 DNA follows: TGTGCCAGCAGCCCCTACACGACAGGTGCTAACTATGGCTACACCTTC. It translates to CASSPYTTGANYGYTF.

V and J are TRBV21-1 and TRBJ1-2. TRBV21-1 constitutes a pseudogene. The CDR3 has 14 amino acids. CDR3 in DNA: TGTGCCAGCAGCAAAGGTCGGGGGCACTATGGCTACACCTTC. Protein product: CASSKGRGHYGYTF.

This chain joins TRBV13 and TRBJ2-1; D gene uncertain. From germline, CDR1 is PRHDT and CDR2 FYEKMQ (reference sequence). CDR3 size: 14 residues. V lost 3 bases, J lost 7 bases, and 13 bases lay in between. The CDR3 is CASSLVRKGNEQFF. In DNA, the CDR3 is TGTGCCAGCAGCTTGGTCAGGAAGGGAAATGAGCAGTTCTTC.

The CDR3 region has the DNA TGCGCCAGCAGCTCAACGGATGAGCAGTTCTTC. It codes for CASSSTDEQFF. This chain joins TRBV5-1 and TRBJ2-1, with D uncertain. Germline CDR1 SGHRS, CDR2 YFSETQ. The CDR3 loop spans 11 amino acids. With 3 bases removed from V and 8 bases from J, the gap between germline ends came to 6 bases.

The V and J genes are TRBV6-4 and TRBJ2-3; D possibly corresponds to TRBD2 (5 bases). The CDR3 is 17 residues long. V was shortened by 0 bases and J by 2 bases, with 15 bases between the two germline ends. Looked up from germline, CDR1 is MRHNA and CDR2 is SNTAGT. The CDR3 DNA reads TGTGCCAGCAGTGACTCGAAAGAGGGAGCCCACACAGATACGCAGTATTTT. It yields the protein CASSDSKEGAHTDTQYF.

This sequence joins TRBV11-2 and TRBJ2-1; 10 positions agree with TRBD2. From germline, CDR1 is SGHAT and CDR2 FQNNGV. CDR3 length: 18 residues. J was trimmed by 6 bases and V by 6 bases; bases with no gene match: 17. The CDR3 spells CASRTYLGGLAMFNEQFF. The CDR3 DNA follows: TGTGCCAGCAGAACTTACTTGGGGGGACTAGCGATGTTCAATGAGCAGTTCTTC.

This clone was detected once. The J gene is TRBJ2-3, the V gene TRBV11-2; the match to TRBD2 covers 8 bases. The CDR3 extends over 16 amino acids. The germline V gene has CDR1 SGHAT and CDR2 FQNNGV. Losses at the gene ends were 4 bases for V and 3 bases for J; bases not matched to a gene: 9. The CDR3 region is CASSSVPGLGTDTQYF. In DNA, the CDR3 is TGTGCCAGCAGCTCCGTACCGGGACTAGGGACAGATACGCAGTATTTT.

The chain combines TRBV20-1 with TRBJ2-1; D gene unclear. CDR3 length: 11 amino acids. The germline V gene has CDR1 DFQATT and CDR2 SNEGSKA (reference sequence). V lost 3 bases, J lost 9 bases, and 9 bases lay in between. The CDR3 sequence: CSASMGTEQFF. The DNA for the CDR3 is TGCAGTGCTAGTATGGGAACTGAGCAGTTCTTC.

V is TRBV10-3 and J is TRBJ2-1, with 10 bases lining up with TRBD2. CDR3 size: 15 residues. The V gene's germline CDR1 is ENHRY and CDR2 SYGVKD. The junction had 0 bases not matched to a gene; V was cut back by 0 bases and J by 4 bases. Here the CDR3 DNA reads TGTGCCATCAGTGAGTCACTAGCGGGGTACAATGAGCAGTTCTTC. Protein: CAISESLAGYNEQFF.

This rearrangement joins TRBV7-8 to TRBJ1-5; a possible D gene is TRBD1 (5 bases). CDR1 and CDR2 from the germline V gene are SGHVS and FQNEAQ. V gave up 7 bases and J gave up 3 bases, with 10 bases separating them. There are 13 residues in the CDR3. The CDR3 reads CASTRGPNQPQHF. CDR3 DNA sequence: TGTGCCAGCACCCGGGGCCCCAATCAGCCCCAGCATTTT.

This clone was recorded a few times. The chain links TRBV5-5 to TRBJ2-7, with D maybe TRBD2 (5 bases). CDR1 SGHKS and CDR2 YYEKEE come from the germline V gene (reference sequence). Trimming removed 0 bases at V and 1 base at J, with 11 bases between. This CDR3 spans 15 amino acids. CDR3 sequence: CASSLVGVPSYEQYF. CDR3 nucleotides: TGTGCCAGCAGCTTGGTCGGGGTCCCTTCCTACGAGCAGTACTTC.